Listed below are T cell receptor beta chains from one sample, sequenced in a study of T and B cells in COVID-19 patients. TCRdb independently ran MiXCR on the multiplex PCR reads; one entry per CDR3 protein. The sample consists of some 6,000 distinct CDR3 sequences, about a quarter of them appearing once. Sequenced: blood. These receptors were collected from a human donor with active COVID-19. The CDR3 runs from the conserved cysteine through the conserved F or W. Fields, in order: J gene, clone size, D gene, V gene, CDR3 protein, CDR3 DNA. A D gene is named only where the DNA matches it firmly. Clone size is shown for a subset of rows, as once, few, many or a class of expanded clone.

j_call: TRBJ1-3
clone_size: few
d_call: -
v_call: TRBV6-6
cdr3_aa: CASREQGSGNTIYF
cdr3_nt: TGTGCCAGCAGAGAACAGGGCTCTGGAAACACCATATATTTT

j_call: TRBJ2-7
clone_size: medium-sized
d_call: TRBD1
v_call: TRBV6-2/TRBV6-3
cdr3_aa: CASSNRLGTGSSYEQYF
cdr3_nt: TGTGCCAGCAGCAACAGACTCGGGACAGGCAGCTCCTACGAGCAGTACTTC

j_call: TRBJ1-2
clone_size: -
d_call: -
v_call: TRBV7-9
cdr3_aa: CASSLAGDGYTF
cdr3_nt: TGTGCCAGCAGCCTAGCAGGGGACGGCTACACCTTC

j_call: TRBJ2-3
clone_size: few
d_call: -
v_call: TRBV20-1
cdr3_aa: CSARRQGWGTDTQYF
cdr3_nt: TGCAGTGCTAGACGCCAAGGATGGGGGACAGATACGCAGTATTTT

j_call: TRBJ1-2
clone_size: few
d_call: TRBD1
v_call: TRBV12-3/TRBV12-4
cdr3_aa: CASSLQGPYGYTF
cdr3_nt: TGTGCCAGCAGCTTACAGGGGCCCTATGGCTACACCTTC

j_call: TRBJ1-1
clone_size: few
d_call: -
v_call: TRBV6-2/TRBV6-3
cdr3_aa: CASSTLMNTEAFF
cdr3_nt: TGTGCCAGCAGTACCCTCATGAACACTGAAGCTTTCTTT

j_call: TRBJ1-2
clone_size: -
d_call: -
v_call: TRBV7-2
cdr3_aa: CASSLVSGGRGYTF
cdr3_nt: TGTGCCAGCAGCTTAGTATCGGGGGGGCGGGGCTACACCTTC

j_call: TRBJ2-2
clone_size: -
d_call: -
v_call: TRBV7-9
cdr3_aa: CASSLITGLNTGELFF
cdr3_nt: TGTGCCAGCAGCTTAATCACAGGGCTGAACACCGGGGAGCTGTTTTTT

j_call: TRBJ2-7
clone_size: -
d_call: -
v_call: TRBV4-3
cdr3_aa: CASSQESGYEQYF
cdr3_nt: TGCGCCAGCAGCCAAGAATCCGGCTACGAGCAGTACTTC

j_call: TRBJ2-6
clone_size: few
d_call: -
v_call: TRBV7-2
cdr3_aa: CASSLNRAGANVLTF
cdr3_nt: TGTGCCAGCAGCTTAAACAGGGCTGGGGCCAACGTCCTGACTTTC

j_call: TRBJ1-2
clone_size: medium-sized
d_call: TRBD1
v_call: TRBV24-1
cdr3_aa: CATSDRTGRGYTF
cdr3_nt: TGTGCCACCAGTGATAGGACAGGGAGAGGCTACACCTTC

j_call: TRBJ2-2
clone_size: -
d_call: TRBD1
v_call: TRBV7-9
cdr3_aa: CASSWDRAAGELFF
cdr3_nt: TGTGCCAGCAGCTGGGACAGGGCGGCCGGGGAGCTGTTTTTT

j_call: TRBJ1-3
clone_size: -
d_call: -
v_call: TRBV6-6
cdr3_aa: CASSPDTGNTIYF
cdr3_nt: TGTGCCAGCAGCCCGGATACTGGAAACACCATATATTTT

j_call: TRBJ1-4
clone_size: medium-sized
d_call: -
v_call: TRBV18
cdr3_aa: CASSPTPGTSNEKLFF
cdr3_nt: TGTGCCAGCTCACCGACCCCCGGGACTAGTAATGAAAAACTGTTTTTT

j_call: TRBJ2-3
clone_size: once
d_call: TRBD2
v_call: TRBV20-1
cdr3_aa: CSAGRLANTQYF
cdr3_nt: TGCAGTGCTGGGAGACTAGCAAATACGCAGTATTTT

j_call: TRBJ2-1
clone_size: medium-sized
d_call: -
v_call: TRBV18
cdr3_aa: CASSPQGIGDEQFF
cdr3_nt: TGTGCCAGCTCACCACAGGGGATTGGGGATGAGCAGTTCTTC

j_call: TRBJ2-1
clone_size: few
d_call: -
v_call: TRBV14
cdr3_aa: CASSQGLGRYNEQFF
cdr3_nt: TGTGCCAGCAGCCAAGGCCTAGGGCGGTACAATGAGCAGTTCTTC

j_call: TRBJ2-1
clone_size: -
d_call: -
v_call: TRBV5-1
cdr3_aa: CATTPGGSYNEQFF
cdr3_nt: TGCGCCACCACCCCTGGGGGGTCCTACAATGAGCAGTTCTTC

j_call: TRBJ1-1
clone_size: few
d_call: -
v_call: TRBV5-1
cdr3_aa: CASSFLTTGGNTEAFF
cdr3_nt: TGCGCCAGCAGCTTTCTTACTACAGGAGGTAACACTGAAGCTTTCTTT

j_call: TRBJ2-7
clone_size: -
d_call: TRBD2
v_call: TRBV18
cdr3_aa: CASSPLSGTYEQYF
cdr3_nt: TGTGCCAGCTCACCACTCAGCGGGACCTACGAGCAGTACTTC

j_call: TRBJ1-1
clone_size: few
d_call: -
v_call: TRBV5-6
cdr3_aa: CASSRSRNTEAFF
cdr3_nt: TGTGCCAGCAGCCGTAGTAGGAACACTGAAGCTTTCTTT

j_call: TRBJ2-7
clone_size: few
d_call: -
v_call: TRBV7-9
cdr3_aa: CASSPGGWNEGPYEQYF
cdr3_nt: TGTGCCAGCAGCCCCGGGGGATGGAATGAGGGTCCCTACGAGCAGTACTTC

j_call: TRBJ2-3
clone_size: medium-sized
d_call: -
v_call: TRBV7-6
cdr3_aa: CASSRGVASTDTQYF
cdr3_nt: TGTGCCAGCAGCCGTGGGGTGGCTAGCACAGATACGCAGTATTTT

j_call: TRBJ2-7
clone_size: medium-sized
d_call: -
v_call: TRBV30
cdr3_aa: CAWSRDISYEQYF
cdr3_nt: TGTGCCTGGAGTAGGGACATCTCCTACGAGCAGTACTTC

j_call: TRBJ1-3
clone_size: medium-sized
d_call: -
v_call: TRBV6-5
cdr3_aa: CASSFGTSGGAGNTIYF
cdr3_nt: TGTGCCAGCAGCTTCGGGACGTCCGGGGGAGCGGGAAACACCATATATTTT

j_call: TRBJ1-4
clone_size: -
d_call: TRBD1
v_call: TRBV20-1
cdr3_aa: CSARPIQGAANEKLFF
cdr3_nt: TGCAGTGCTAGACCTATACAGGGGGCGGCTAATGAAAAACTGTTTTTT

j_call: TRBJ1-6
clone_size: medium-sized
d_call: TRBD1
v_call: TRBV19
cdr3_aa: CASSIQGQGRNSPLHF
cdr3_nt: TGTGCCAGTAGTATACAAGGACAGGGGCGTAATTCACCCCTCCACTTT

j_call: TRBJ1-6
clone_size: -
d_call: TRBD1
v_call: TRBV6-1
cdr3_aa: CASSAQGALDSPLHF
cdr3_nt: TGTGCCAGCAGTGCACAGGGGGCCCTGGATTCACCCCTCCACTTT

j_call: TRBJ2-3
clone_size: once
d_call: -
v_call: TRBV20-1
cdr3_aa: CSAKDRSTDTQYF
cdr3_nt: TGCAGTGCTAAGGACAGAAGCACAGATACGCAGTATTTT

j_call: TRBJ2-7
clone_size: -
d_call: -
v_call: TRBV20-1
cdr3_aa: CSARRAAYEQYF
cdr3_nt: TGCAGTGCTAGAAGGGCGGCCTACGAGCAGTACTTC

j_call: TRBJ1-4
clone_size: medium-sized
d_call: -
v_call: TRBV29-1
cdr3_aa: CSVAEGDEKLFF
cdr3_nt: TGCAGCGTTGCAGAGGGTGACGAAAAACTGTTTTTT

j_call: TRBJ1-4
clone_size: few
d_call: -
v_call: TRBV7-9
cdr3_aa: CASSSEGTTNEKLFF
cdr3_nt: TGTGCCAGCAGCTCGGAAGGTACAACTAATGAAAAACTGTTTTTT

j_call: TRBJ2-5
clone_size: -
d_call: -
v_call: TRBV6-5
cdr3_aa: CASSYRDNRETQYF
cdr3_nt: TGTGCCAGCAGTTACCGAGACAATAGGGAGACCCAGTACTTC

j_call: TRBJ1-2
clone_size: -
d_call: -
v_call: TRBV6-5
cdr3_aa: CASSYSPPDVYGYTF
cdr3_nt: TGTGCCAGCAGTTACTCTCCCCCCGATGTTTATGGCTACACCTTC

j_call: TRBJ2-7
clone_size: medium-sized
d_call: -
v_call: TRBV19
cdr3_aa: CASSPGPPYEQYF
cdr3_nt: TGTGCCAGTAGTCCGGGACCCCCCTACGAGCAGTACTTC

j_call: TRBJ1-1
clone_size: -
d_call: -
v_call: TRBV30
cdr3_aa: CAWSVGAGSYLNTEAFF
cdr3_nt: TGTGCCTGGAGTGTGGGGGCAGGCTCATATTTGAACACTGAAGCTTTCTTT

j_call: TRBJ1-1
clone_size: medium-sized
d_call: TRBD1
v_call: TRBV12-3/TRBV12-4
cdr3_aa: CASRGTGGRSTEAFF
cdr3_nt: TGTGCCAGCAGAGGGACAGGGGGCCGGAGCACTGAAGCTTTCTTT

j_call: TRBJ2-3
clone_size: medium-sized
d_call: TRBD2
v_call: TRBV6-5
cdr3_aa: CASRSLAGFADTQYF
cdr3_nt: TGTGCCAGCAGGTCCCTAGCGGGGTTCGCAGATACGCAGTATTTT

j_call: TRBJ1-6
clone_size: medium-sized
d_call: -
v_call: TRBV19
cdr3_aa: CASSITGPSPLHF
cdr3_nt: TGTGCCAGTAGTATAACAGGGCCTTCACCCCTCCACTTT

j_call: TRBJ2-2
clone_size: few
d_call: -
v_call: TRBV4-3
cdr3_aa: CASSQSRPGELFF
cdr3_nt: TGCGCCAGCAGCCAGAGTCGGCCCGGGGAGCTGTTTTTT

j_call: TRBJ1-6
clone_size: -
d_call: -
v_call: TRBV5-1
cdr3_aa: CASSLMVDNNSPLHF
cdr3_nt: TGCGCCAGCAGCTTGATGGTAGATAATAATTCACCCCTCCACTTT

j_call: TRBJ2-5
clone_size: medium-sized
d_call: TRBD1
v_call: TRBV15
cdr3_aa: CATSSPGDSGEFQYF
cdr3_nt: TGTGCCACCAGCAGCCCCGGGGACAGTGGAGAGTTCCAGTACTTC

j_call: TRBJ2-7
clone_size: few
d_call: -
v_call: TRBV5-1
cdr3_aa: CASSLVAGSYEQYF
cdr3_nt: TGCGCCAGCAGCTTGGTGGCGGGCTCCTACGAGCAGTACTTC

j_call: TRBJ1-2
clone_size: -
d_call: -
v_call: TRBV30
cdr3_aa: CAWTNRAPYGYTF
cdr3_nt: TGTGCCTGGACAAACAGGGCCCCCTATGGCTACACCTTC

j_call: TRBJ2-3
clone_size: medium-sized
d_call: -
v_call: TRBV19
cdr3_aa: CASSIGAGGTDTQYF
cdr3_nt: TGTGCCAGTAGTATAGGAGCCGGTGGCACAGATACGCAGTATTTT

j_call: TRBJ1-4
clone_size: medium-sized
d_call: -
v_call: TRBV19
cdr3_aa: CASSKRGSRENEKLFF
cdr3_nt: TGTGCCAGTAGTAAGCGGGGAAGCAGGGAGAATGAAAAACTGTTTTTT

j_call: TRBJ2-4
clone_size: medium-sized
d_call: TRBD2
v_call: TRBV6-5
cdr3_aa: CASSRGGPGNIQYF
cdr3_nt: TGTGCCAGCAGCCGCGGGGGGCCCGGAAACATTCAGTACTTC

j_call: TRBJ2-7
clone_size: medium-sized
d_call: TRBD1
v_call: TRBV5-4
cdr3_aa: CASSSEAPGQGASDEQYF
cdr3_nt: TGTGCCAGCAGCTCGGAAGCTCCGGGACAGGGAGCGTCGGACGAGCAGTACTTC

j_call: TRBJ1-2
clone_size: few
d_call: -
v_call: TRBV20-1
cdr3_aa: CSAGSAGWDLGAGYTF
cdr3_nt: TGCAGTGCCGGATCGGCGGGGTGGGACTTGGGGGCTGGCTACACCTTC

j_call: TRBJ2-5
clone_size: few
d_call: -
v_call: TRBV7-2
cdr3_aa: CASSYLGGGETQYF
cdr3_nt: TGTGCCAGCAGCTACCTCGGTGGGGGAGAGACCCAGTACTTC

j_call: TRBJ2-7
clone_size: large
d_call: TRBD1
v_call: TRBV29-1
cdr3_aa: CSVPGQGHEQYF
cdr3_nt: TGCAGCGTGCCGGGACAGGGCCACGAGCAGTACTTC

j_call: TRBJ2-7
clone_size: medium-sized
d_call: TRBD1
v_call: TRBV5-6
cdr3_aa: CASSRPGQDYEQYF
cdr3_nt: TGTGCCAGCAGCCGCCCGGGACAGGACTACGAGCAGTACTTC

j_call: TRBJ2-5
clone_size: -
d_call: TRBD1
v_call: TRBV7-2
cdr3_aa: CASSFQTGVETQYF
cdr3_nt: TGTGCCAGCAGCTTCCAGACAGGGGTAGAGACCCAGTACTTC

j_call: TRBJ1-4
clone_size: -
d_call: TRBD1
v_call: TRBV19
cdr3_aa: CASSITGGDEKLFF
cdr3_nt: TGTGCCAGTAGTATTACAGGGGGCGACGAAAAACTGTTTTTT

j_call: TRBJ1-5
clone_size: medium-sized
d_call: TRBD1
v_call: TRBV27
cdr3_aa: CASSLFGTGGTSNQPQHF
cdr3_nt: TGTGCCAGCAGTTTATTTGGGACAGGAGGTACGAGCAATCAGCCCCAGCATTTT

j_call: TRBJ1-1
clone_size: -
d_call: TRBD1
v_call: TRBV10-3
cdr3_aa: CAISDQTGATEAFF
cdr3_nt: TGTGCCATCAGTGACCAGACAGGGGCCACTGAAGCTTTCTTT

j_call: TRBJ2-3
clone_size: -
d_call: -
v_call: TRBV7-2
cdr3_aa: CASSLSPHADTQYF
cdr3_nt: TGTGCCAGCAGCTTATCCCCCCATGCAGATACGCAGTATTTT

j_call: TRBJ2-1
clone_size: -
d_call: TRBD2
v_call: TRBV7-2
cdr3_aa: CASSLSWGRGNNEQFF
cdr3_nt: TGTGCCAGCAGCTTATCCTGGGGGAGGGGTAACAATGAGCAGTTCTTC

j_call: TRBJ2-7
clone_size: -
d_call: -
v_call: TRBV11-2
cdr3_aa: CASSLSSGTYEQYF
cdr3_nt: TGTGCCAGCAGCCTTAGTTCGGGAACCTACGAGCAGTACTTC

j_call: TRBJ2-6
clone_size: -
d_call: TRBD2
v_call: TRBV27
cdr3_aa: CASSARTSGPGANVLTF
cdr3_nt: TGTGCCAGCAGTGCCAGGACTAGCGGTCCTGGGGCCAACGTCCTGACTTTC